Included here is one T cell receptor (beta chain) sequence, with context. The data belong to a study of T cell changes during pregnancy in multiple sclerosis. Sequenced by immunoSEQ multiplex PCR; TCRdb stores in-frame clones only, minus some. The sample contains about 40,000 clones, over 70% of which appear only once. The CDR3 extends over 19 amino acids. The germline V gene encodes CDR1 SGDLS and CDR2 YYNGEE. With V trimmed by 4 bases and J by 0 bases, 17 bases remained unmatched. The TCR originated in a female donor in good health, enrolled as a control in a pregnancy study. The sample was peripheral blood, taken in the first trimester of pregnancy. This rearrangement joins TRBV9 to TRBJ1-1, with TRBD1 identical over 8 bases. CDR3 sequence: CASSSPGAVGQDMNTEAFF. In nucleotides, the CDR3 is TGTGCCAGCAGCTCCCCCGGGGCCGTGGGACAGGACATGAACACTGAAGCTTTCTTT.